The next 7 T cell receptor beta chains were all read from a single sample in a study of CD4 T cells in relation to SARS-CoV-2 and coronaviruses. Their cognate antigens are unknown. Unexposed donor CD4+ T cells date from 2011-2018, before the COVID-19 pandemic. CD4+ T cells were isolated from the cells after less than 13 days of culture. The method was immunoSEQ multiplex PCR; TCRdb's version includes in-frame clones alone and lacks a portion of them. The sample yields 20,000 to 25,000 clones, over 70% seen once. The sequencing input was CD4+ T cells from PBMCs, cultured in vitro. Receptors were obtained from a human donor in good health.

The genes are TRBV5-1 and TRBJ2-1, with D hard to call. The CDR3 spans 16 residues. CDR1 and CDR2 from the germline V gene are SGHRS and YFSETQ. The V end lost 1 base, the J end lost 2 bases, and 13 bases lay between the germline ends. CDR3 loop: CASSLLGEVPYNEQFF. CDR3 nucleotides: TGCGCCAGCAGCTTGTTAGGTGAGGTCCCCTACAATGAGCAGTTCTTC. The full variable domain, in which reference TRBV5-1 and TRBJ2-1 provide the parts outside the CDR3, is KAGVTQTPRYLIKTRGQQVTLSCSPISGHRSVSWYQQTPGQGLQFLFEYFSETQRNKGNFPGRFSGRQFSNSRSEMNVSTLELGDSALYLCASSLLGEVPYNEQFFGPGTRLTVL.

The chain carries TRBV9 and TRBJ1-4, with 7 bases fitting TRBD1. V lost 1 base to trimming and J lost 12 bases; unmatched junction nucleotides: 3. The germline gives CDR1 SGDLS, CDR2 YYNGEE. The CDR3 is 12 residues long. The CDR3 protein is CASSVRQGELFF. CDR3 nucleotide sequence: TGTGCCAGCAGCGTAAGACAGGGTGAACTGTTTTTT.

J is TRBJ1-2 and V is TRBV28; no reliable D call. V dropped 4 bases and J dropped 3 bases, with 3 bases sitting between them. Per germline, CDR1 MDHEN and CDR2 SYDVKM. The CDR3 covers 11 residues. The CDR3 reads CASSSDYGYTF. The CDR3, as DNA: TGTGCCAGCAGTTCGGACTATGGCTACACCTTC.

The chain employs TRBV30 and TRBJ2-1; the D is unclear. The CDR3 has 16 amino acids. The germline V gene has CDR1 GTSNPN and CDR2 SVGIG (reference sequence). Trimming pared 2 bases from V and 4 bases from J, leaving 18 bases between. In nucleotides, the CDR3 is TGTGCCTGGAGTAGGGCGGCTAGAAAAACATACAATGAGCAGTTCTTC. Encoded protein: CAWSRAARKTYNEQFF.

The chain employs TRBV11-2 and TRBJ1-1; 12 nucleotides line up with TRBD1. This CDR3 comprises 16 residues. The V gene's germline CDR1 is SGHAT and CDR2 FQNNGV. J was trimmed by 4 bases and V by 5 bases; bases with no gene match: 8. CDR3 in amino acids: CASSPGTGGRVTEAFF. As DNA, the CDR3 is TGTGCCAGCAGCCCCGGGACAGGGGGCCGGGTCACTGAAGCTTTCTTT.

This clone was seen a handful of times. The chain uses TRBV28 and TRBJ1-5; D may be TRBD1 (5 bases). CDR1 and CDR2 from the germline V gene are MDHEN and SYDVKM. The CDR3 length is 15 residues. V was clipped by 1 base and J by 5 bases, with 12 bases between them. Here the CDR3 reads CASSLYGGTHQPQHF. The DNA for the CDR3 is TGTGCCAGCAGTTTATATGGAGGGACCCATCAGCCCCAGCATTTT. The whole variable domain, filled in from reference TRBV28 and TRBJ1-5, reads DVKVTQSSRYLVKRTGEKVFLECVQDMDHENMFWYRQDPGLGLRLIYFSYDVKMKEKGDIPEGYSVSREKKERFSLILESASTNQTSMYLCASSLYGGTHQPQHFGDGTRLSIL.

This clone occurred once. The V and J genes are TRBV4-1 and TRBJ2-5; 9 positions match TRBD2. The CDR3 contains 17 residues. Germline V gene sequence: CDR1 MGHRA, CDR2 YSYEKL. With V trimmed by 0 bases and J by 0 bases, 5 bases remained unmatched. This CDR3 reads CASSQDWGLADQETQYF. The CDR3 nucleotides are TGCGCCAGCAGCCAAGATTGGGGACTAGCCGACCAAGAGACCCAGTACTTC.